Following are 3 T cell receptor beta chains from one sample sequenced in a study of regulatory T cells in long-lasting Graves disease. Time point defined: persistent/refractory GD, antithyroid drugs over 5 years with positive TRAb. The TCR library was made from RNA that had been extracted from PBMCs in TRIzol. Investigators prepared the TCR beta libraries by applying iRepertoire HTBI primers and Arm-PCR of CDR3 regions. In TCRdb, the multiplex PCR reads were re-called with MiXCR into one record per CDR3 protein. The repertoire consists of about 290,000 distinct CDR3 sequences, with 22% occurring once and the leading ten covering 56%. Sequencing used peripheral blood mononuclear cells (PBMCs), obtained when the disease was refractory, from a patient treated with antithyroid drugs. Receptors were obtained from a female donor with Graves disease.

This clonotype was observed a few times. This may arise from a read error, as a much more abundant clone is one base away. The rearrangement joins TRBV7-2 to TRBJ1-2; tentative D call: TRBD1 (6 bases). Trimming cost V 1 base and J 10 bases, with 13 bases left between them. The CDR3 runs 13 residues. CDR1 SGHTA and CDR2 FQGNSA come from the germline V gene. CDR3 in DNA: TGTGCCAGCAGCTTAGGCACAGGGAGCGACTACACCTTC. It codes for CASSLGTGSDYTF.

A remark on this clonotype: A clone one base away is much larger, so this may be a read error. The V gene is TRBV27, the J gene TRBJ2-7, with D hard to call. This CDR3 is 11 amino acids long. V gave up 3 bases and J gave up 5 bases, with 5 bases separating them. Germline CDR1 reads MNHEY; CDR2 reads SMNVEV (reference sequence). CDR3 amino acids: CASSFRNEQYF. DNA of the CDR3: TGTGCCAGCAGTTTCAGGAACGAGCAGTACTTC.

This clonotype appeared many times. The chain employs TRBV7-9 and TRBJ1-1; 11 bases match TRBD1. Germline CDR1 and CDR2: SEHNR and FQNEAQ (reference sequence). The CDR3 consists of 13 residues. Trimming removed 4 bases from V and 12 bases from J; junction bases left unmatched: 7. The CDR3 spells CASSSGQGAMPFF. CDR3 in DNA: TGTGCCAGCAGCTCAGGACAGGGGGCAATGCCTTTCTTT.